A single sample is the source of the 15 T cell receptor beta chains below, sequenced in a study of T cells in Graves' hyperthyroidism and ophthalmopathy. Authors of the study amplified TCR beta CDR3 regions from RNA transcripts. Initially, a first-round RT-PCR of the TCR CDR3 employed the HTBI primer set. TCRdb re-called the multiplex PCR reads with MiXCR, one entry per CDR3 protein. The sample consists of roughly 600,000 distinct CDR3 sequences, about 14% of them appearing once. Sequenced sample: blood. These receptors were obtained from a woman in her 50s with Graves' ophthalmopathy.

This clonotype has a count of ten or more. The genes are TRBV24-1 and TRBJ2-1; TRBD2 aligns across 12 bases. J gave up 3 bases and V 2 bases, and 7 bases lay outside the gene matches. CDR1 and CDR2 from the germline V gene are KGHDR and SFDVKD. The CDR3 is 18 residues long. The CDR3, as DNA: TGTGCCACCAGTGATTCTGAAGGACTAGCGGGGATCTACAATGAGCAGTTCTTC. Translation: CATSDSEGLAGIYNEQFF.

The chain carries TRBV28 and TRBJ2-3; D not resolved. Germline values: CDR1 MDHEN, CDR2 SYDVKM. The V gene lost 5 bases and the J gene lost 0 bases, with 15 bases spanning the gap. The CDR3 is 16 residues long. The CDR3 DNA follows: TGTGCCAGCAGTGTATTCCTGGGCCCTAGCACAGATACGCAGTATTTT. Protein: CASSVFLGPSTDTQYF.

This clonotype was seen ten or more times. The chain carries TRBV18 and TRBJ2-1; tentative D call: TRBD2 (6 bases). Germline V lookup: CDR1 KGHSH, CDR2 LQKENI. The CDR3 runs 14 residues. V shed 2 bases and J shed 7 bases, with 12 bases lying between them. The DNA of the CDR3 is TGTGCCAGCTCACCAGACGGGAGCGATAATGAGCAGTTCTTC. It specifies CASSPDGSDNEQFF.

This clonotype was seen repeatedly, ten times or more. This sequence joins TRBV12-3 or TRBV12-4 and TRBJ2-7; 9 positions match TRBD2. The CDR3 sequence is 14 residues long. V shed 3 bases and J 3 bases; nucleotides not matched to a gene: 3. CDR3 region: CASSFLAGSYEQYF. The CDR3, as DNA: TGTGCCAGCAGTTTCCTAGCGGGGAGCTACGAGCAGTACTTC.

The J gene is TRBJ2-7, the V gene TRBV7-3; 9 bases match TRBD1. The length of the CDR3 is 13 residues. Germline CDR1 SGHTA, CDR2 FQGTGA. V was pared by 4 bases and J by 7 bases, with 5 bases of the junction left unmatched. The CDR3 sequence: CASSSSTGGEQYF. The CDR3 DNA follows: TGTGCCAGCAGCTCCTCGACAGGGGGTGAGCAGTACTTC.

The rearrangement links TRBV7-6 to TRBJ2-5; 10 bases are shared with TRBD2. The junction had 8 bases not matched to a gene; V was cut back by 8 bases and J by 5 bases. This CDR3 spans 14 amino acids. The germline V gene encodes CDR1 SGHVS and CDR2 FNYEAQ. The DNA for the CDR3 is TGTGCCAGCGGACCGGGACTAGCGCAGGAGACCCAGTACTTC. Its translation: CASGPGLAQETQYF.

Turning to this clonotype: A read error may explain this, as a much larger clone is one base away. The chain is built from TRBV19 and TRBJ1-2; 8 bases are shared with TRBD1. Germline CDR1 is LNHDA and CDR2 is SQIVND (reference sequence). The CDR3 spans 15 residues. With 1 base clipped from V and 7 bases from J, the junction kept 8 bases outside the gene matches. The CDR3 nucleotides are TGTGCCAGTAGTATAGGTCCAGGGGGCGTCTGTGGCTACACCTTC. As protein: CASSIGPGGVCGYTF.

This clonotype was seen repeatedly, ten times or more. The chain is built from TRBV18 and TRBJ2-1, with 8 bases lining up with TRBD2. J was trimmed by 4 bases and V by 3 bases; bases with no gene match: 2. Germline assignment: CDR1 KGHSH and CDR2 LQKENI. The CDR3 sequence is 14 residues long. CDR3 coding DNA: TGTGCCAGCTCACCTGCTAGCGGGTACAATGAGCAGTTCTTC. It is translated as CASSPASGYNEQFF. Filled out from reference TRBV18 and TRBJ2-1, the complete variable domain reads NAGVMQNPRHLVRRRGQEARLRCSPMKGHSHVYWYRQLPEEGLKFMVYLQKENIIDESGMPKERFSAEFPKEGPSILRIQQVVRGDSAAYFCASSPASGYNEQFFGPGTRLTVL.

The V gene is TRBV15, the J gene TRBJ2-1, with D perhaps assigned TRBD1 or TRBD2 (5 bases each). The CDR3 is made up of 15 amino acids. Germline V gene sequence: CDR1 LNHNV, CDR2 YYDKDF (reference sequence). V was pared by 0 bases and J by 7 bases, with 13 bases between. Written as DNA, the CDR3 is TGTGCCACCAGCAGAGACCTCGAGGGGAGTAATGAGCAGTTCTTC. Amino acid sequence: CATSRDLEGSNEQFF.

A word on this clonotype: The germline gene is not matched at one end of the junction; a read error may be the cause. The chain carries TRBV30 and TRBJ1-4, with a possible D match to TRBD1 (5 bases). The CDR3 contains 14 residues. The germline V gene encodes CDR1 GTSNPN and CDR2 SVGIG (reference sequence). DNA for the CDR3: TGTGCCTGGAGTCCACCCGGGGGGAATGTAAAACTGTTTTTT. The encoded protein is CAWSPPGGNVKLFF.

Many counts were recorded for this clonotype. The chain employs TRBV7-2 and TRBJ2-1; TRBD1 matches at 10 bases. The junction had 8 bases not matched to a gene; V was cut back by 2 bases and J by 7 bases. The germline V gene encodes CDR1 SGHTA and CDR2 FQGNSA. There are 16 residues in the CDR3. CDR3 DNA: TGTGCCAGCAGCTTATTTGCAGGACAGGGGGTAAATGAGCAGTTCTTC. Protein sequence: CASSLFAGQGVNEQFF.

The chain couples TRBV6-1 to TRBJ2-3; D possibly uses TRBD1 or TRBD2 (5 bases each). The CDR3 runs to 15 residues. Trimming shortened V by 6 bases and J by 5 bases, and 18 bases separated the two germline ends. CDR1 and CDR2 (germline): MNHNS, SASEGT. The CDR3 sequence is CASSQAPGTGDTQYF. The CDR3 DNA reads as TGTGCCAGCAGCCAAGCGCCCGGGACCGGAGATACGCAGTATTTT.

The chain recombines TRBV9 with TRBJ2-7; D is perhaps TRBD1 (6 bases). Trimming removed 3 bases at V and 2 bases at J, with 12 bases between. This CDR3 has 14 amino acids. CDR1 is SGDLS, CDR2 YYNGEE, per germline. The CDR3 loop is CASSAPDSTYEQYF. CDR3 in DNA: TGTGCCAGCAGCGCCCCGGACAGCACCTACGAGCAGTACTTC.

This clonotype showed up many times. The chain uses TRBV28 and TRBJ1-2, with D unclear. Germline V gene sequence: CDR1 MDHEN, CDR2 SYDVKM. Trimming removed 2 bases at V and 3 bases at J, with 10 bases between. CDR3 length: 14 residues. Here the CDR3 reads CASSLRLSDYGYTF. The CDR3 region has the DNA TGTGCCAGCAGTTTAAGGCTAAGTGACTATGGCTACACCTTC.

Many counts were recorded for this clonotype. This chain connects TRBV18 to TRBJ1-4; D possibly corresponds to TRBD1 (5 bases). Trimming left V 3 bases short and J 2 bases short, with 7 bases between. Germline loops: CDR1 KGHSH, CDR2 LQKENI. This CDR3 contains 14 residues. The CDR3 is CASSPRDTNEKLFF. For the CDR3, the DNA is TGTGCCAGCTCACCGCGGGACACTAATGAAAAACTGTTTTTT.